A selection of T cell receptor beta chains follows, all from one sample in a study of beta chain features in type 1 diabetes. Sequencing used immunoSEQ multiplex PCR; TCRdb keeps in-frame clones, though not all of them. The repertoire consists of 400,000 or so clones, with over 10% occurring once and the leading ten covering 0.0095% to 0.013%. Sequenced: naive CD4+ T cells from blood. The receptors derive from a woman aged 18 to 35 with type 1 diabetes. CDR3s include the opening cysteine and the closing phenylalanine or tryptophan. The D gene is left open where the match is weak. Where a row states a size, it is once, few, many or the class of an expanded clone; other rows omit it.

size	V	D	length	J	DNA	CDR3
few	TRBV18	-	12	TRBJ2-3	TGTGCGAGCTCAGGGCCCACAGATACGCAGTATTTT	CASSGPTDTQYF
few	TRBV4-3	TRBD2	15	TRBJ2-1	TGCGCCAGCAGCCGCACTAGCGGGAGGGTCTATGAGCAGTTCTTC	CASSRTSGRVYEQFF
few	TRBV5-1	TRBD1	16	TRBJ2-7	TGCGCCAGCAGCCCGAAAGGCGCGGACAGGGGGCACGAGCAGTACTTC	CASSPKGADRGHEQYF
-	TRBV7-2	-	17	TRBJ1-5	TGTGCCAGCAGCTCTACTCGGGACACAGTAACCAATCAGCCCCAGCATTTT	CASSSTRDTVTNQPQHF
few	TRBV5-6	-	15	TRBJ2-3	TGTGCCAGCAGCTTGAGGGCAGGGAGGGGGGATACGCAGTATTTT	CASSLRAGRGDTQYF
-	TRBV19	TRBD2	15	TRBJ2-2	TGTGCCAGTAGGGTTGGGACTAGTATTCCCGGGGAGCTGTTTTTT	CASRVGTSIPGELFF
-	TRBV28	-	15	TRBJ2-1	TGTGCCAGCAGTTTAACGTGGGCGACGTACAATGAGCAGTTCTTC	CASSLTWATYNEQFF
-	TRBV4-1	-	21	TRBJ2-4	TGCGCCAGCAGCCAAGGTATAAGCTTCAGCCCCAAGGCGGGTTTATGGGACATTCAGTACTTC	CASSQGISFSPKAGLWDIQYF
few	TRBV11-2	TRBD2	15	TRBJ2-7	TGTGCCAGCAGCCCAGTGGGGGGGACTCGCTACGAGCAGTACTTC	CASSPVGGTRYEQYF
few	TRBV7-2	-	13	TRBJ1-1	TGTGCCAGCAGCACAACAGGGAACACTGAAGCTTTCTTT	CASSTTGNTEAFF